Listed below are T cell receptor beta chains from one sample, sequenced in a study of cytomegalovirus exposure and HLA in healthy donors. TCRdb's copy holds only in-frame clones and misses some; the assay was immunoSEQ multiplex PCR. This table has around 150,000 clones, roughly four fifths appearing once. Specimen: PBMCs. These receptors were collected from a man aged 25-45 years in good health and CMV-seropositive. The CDR3 runs from the conserved cysteine through the conserved F or W. A D gene is named only where the DNA matches it firmly.

>TRBV5-5|TRBD1|TRBJ2-3
CASSWDSPTDTQYF
>TRBV19|TRBD1|TRBJ1-1
CARGQGGTEAFF
>TRBV28|TRBD1|TRBJ1-2
CASYGQEQPYGYTF
>TRBV6-1|TRBD2|TRBJ2-1
CASSEGGGALNNEQFF
>TRBV7-2|NA|TRBJ2-1
CASSLAKPEQFF
>TRBV2|TRBD1|TRBJ2-3
CAGWTGSDTQYF
>TRBV18|NA|TRBJ2-7
CASSPPTGGRGGEQYF
>TRBV18|TRBD1|TRBJ2-7
CASSGQGAIYEQYF
>TRBV28|NA|TRBJ1-5
CASSSVWQGIRTRIPPQHF
>TRBV6-1|TRBD1|TRBJ1-5
CASSGLTGGLGQPQHF
>TRBV28|TRBD2|TRBJ2-5
CASTRGVRETQYF
>TRBV28|TRBD1|TRBJ1-1
CASRGQGVTEAFF
>TRBV9|NA|TRBJ1-3
CASSVATDISGNTIYF
>TRBV6-5|NA|TRBJ1-1
CASSLERNTEAFF
>TRBV2|NA|TRBJ1-4
CASSDSRAGSNEKLFF
>TRBV28|NA|TRBJ1-2
CASQEGSLNYGYTF
>TRBV10-1|NA|TRBJ2-5
CASSTGPQETQYF
>TRBV7-8|NA|TRBJ1-2
CASSLARDAGYTF
>TRBV9|TRBD2|TRBJ2-1
CASSPERLAGYNEQFF
>TRBV25-1|NA|TRBJ2-7
CASVYALAYEQYF
>TRBV6-5|TRBD2|TRBJ2-2
CASRLAGSNTGELFF
>TRBV28|NA|TRBJ2-5
CASSLLAGTKETQYF
>TRBV5-4|TRBD2|TRBJ2-5
CASGKSTLAGGLREETQYF
>TRBV27|NA|TRBJ1-2
CASSPFMGSPYGYTF
>TRBV6-5|NA|TRBJ2-7
CASSPRKREYEQYF
>TRBV6-5|NA|TRBJ2-6
CASSQDTSGANVLTF
>TRBV27|NA|TRBJ2-1
CASSLSAGSYNEQFF
>TRBV6-5|TRBD1|TRBJ2-5
CASSYGGQGGETQYF